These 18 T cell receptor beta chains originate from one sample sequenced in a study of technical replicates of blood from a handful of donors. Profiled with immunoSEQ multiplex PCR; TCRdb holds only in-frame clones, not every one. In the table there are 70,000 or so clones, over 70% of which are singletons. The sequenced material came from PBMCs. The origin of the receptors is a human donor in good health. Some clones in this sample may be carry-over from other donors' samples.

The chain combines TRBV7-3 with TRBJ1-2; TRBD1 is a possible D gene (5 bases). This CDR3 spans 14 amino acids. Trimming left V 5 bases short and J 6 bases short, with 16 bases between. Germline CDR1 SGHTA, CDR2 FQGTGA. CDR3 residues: CASSLPPGSNGYTF. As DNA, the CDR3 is TGTGCCAGCAGCCTTCCTCCAGGGTCGAATGGCTACACCTTC.

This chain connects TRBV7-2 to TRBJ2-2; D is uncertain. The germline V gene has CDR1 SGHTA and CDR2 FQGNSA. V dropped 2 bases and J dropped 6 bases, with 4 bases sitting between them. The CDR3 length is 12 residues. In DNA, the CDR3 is TGTGCCAGCAGCTTATCGGCCGGGGAGCTGTTTTTT. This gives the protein CASSLSAGELFF.

The CDR3, as DNA: TGTGCCAGCAGCTTACCACGGGTCAGACCTAATGAAAAACTGTTTTTT. Amino acid sequence: CASSLPRVRPNEKLFF. The rearrangement uses TRBV7-8 and TRBJ1-4; D uncertain. Per germline, CDR1 SGHVS and CDR2 FQNEAQ. The V end lost 2 bases, the J end lost 3 bases, and 13 bases lay between the germline ends. The CDR3 is 16 amino acids. Variable domain in full (rest from reference TRBV7-8 and TRBJ1-4): GAGVSQSPRYKVAKRGQDVALRCDPISGHVSLFWYQQALGQGPEFLTYFQNEAQLDKSGLPSDRFFAERPEGSVSTLKIQRTQQEDSAVYLCASSLPRVRPNEKLFFGSGTQLSVL.

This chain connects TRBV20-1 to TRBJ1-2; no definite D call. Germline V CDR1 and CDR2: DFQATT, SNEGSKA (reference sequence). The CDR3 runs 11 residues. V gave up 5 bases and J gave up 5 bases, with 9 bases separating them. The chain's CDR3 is CSAVTGYGYTF. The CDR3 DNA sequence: TGCAGTGCTGTTACGGGGTATGGCTACACCTTC.

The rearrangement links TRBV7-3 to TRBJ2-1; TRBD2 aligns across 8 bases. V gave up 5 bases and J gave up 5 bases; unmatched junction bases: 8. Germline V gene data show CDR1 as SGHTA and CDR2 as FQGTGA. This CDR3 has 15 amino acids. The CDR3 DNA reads TGTGCCAGCAGCACCCCGGCGGGAGGCAACAATGAGCAGTTCTTC. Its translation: CASSTPAGGNNEQFF.

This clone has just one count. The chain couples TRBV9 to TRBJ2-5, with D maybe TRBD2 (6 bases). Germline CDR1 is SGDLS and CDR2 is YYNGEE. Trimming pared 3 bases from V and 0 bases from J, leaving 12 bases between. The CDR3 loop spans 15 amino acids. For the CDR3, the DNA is TGTGCCAGCAGCGCCGGAGGGTCGTACCAAGAGACCCAGTACTTC. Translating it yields CASSAGGSYQETQYF. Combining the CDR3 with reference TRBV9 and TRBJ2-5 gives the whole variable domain DSGVTQTPKHLITATGQRVTLRCSPRSGDLSVYWYQQSLDQGLQFLIQYYNGEERAKGNILERFSAQQFPDLHSELNLSSLELGDSALYFCASSAGGSYQETQYFGPGTRLLVL.

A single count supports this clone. For the CDR3, the DNA is TGTGCCAGCTCAGTTCAGGGGTTCCTCTGGGACGAGCAGTACTTC. Translating gives CASSVQGFLWDEQYF. The chain combines TRBV18 with TRBJ2-7, with D tentatively TRBD1 (6 bases). CDR3 length: 15 residues. V lost 5 bases to trimming and J lost 5 bases, with 19 bases between them. Germline V gene lookup returns CDR1 KGHSH and CDR2 LQKENI.

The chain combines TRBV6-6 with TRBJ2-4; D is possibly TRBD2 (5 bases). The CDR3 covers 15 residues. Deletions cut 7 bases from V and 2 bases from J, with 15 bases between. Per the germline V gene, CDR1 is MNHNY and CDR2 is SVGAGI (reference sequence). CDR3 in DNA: TGTGCCAGCATCGAAGGCCGGAGGACCAAAAACATTCAGTACTTC. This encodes CASIEGRRTKNIQYF.

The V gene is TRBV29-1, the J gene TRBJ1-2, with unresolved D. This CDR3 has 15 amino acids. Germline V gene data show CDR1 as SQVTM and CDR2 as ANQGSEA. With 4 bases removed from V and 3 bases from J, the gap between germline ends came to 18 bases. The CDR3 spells CSVVWQNRIHYGYTF. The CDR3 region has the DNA TGCAGCGTTGTATGGCAGAACAGAATCCACTATGGCTACACCTTC. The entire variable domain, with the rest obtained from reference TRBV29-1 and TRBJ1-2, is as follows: SAVISQKPSRDICQRGTSLTIQCQVDSQVTMMFWYRQQPGQSLTLIATANQGSEATYESGFVIDKFPISRPNLTFSTLTVSNMSPEDSSIYLCSVVWQNRIHYGYTFGSGTRLTVV.

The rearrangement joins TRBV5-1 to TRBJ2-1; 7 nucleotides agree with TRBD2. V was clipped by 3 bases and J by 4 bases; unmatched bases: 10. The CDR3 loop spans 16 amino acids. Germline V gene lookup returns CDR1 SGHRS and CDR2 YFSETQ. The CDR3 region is CASSSLRAGAYNEQFF. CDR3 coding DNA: TGCGCCAGCAGCTCTTTGCGGGCGGGAGCTTACAATGAGCAGTTCTTC.

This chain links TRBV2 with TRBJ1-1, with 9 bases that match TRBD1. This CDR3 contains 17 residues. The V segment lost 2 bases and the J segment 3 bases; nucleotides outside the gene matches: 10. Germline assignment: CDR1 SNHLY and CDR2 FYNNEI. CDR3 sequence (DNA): TGTGCCAGCAGTGAACCAGCGTTCACAGGGGGCGACACTGAAGCTTTCTTT. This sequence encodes CASSEPAFTGGDTEAFF. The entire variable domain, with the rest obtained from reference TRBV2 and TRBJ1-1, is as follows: EPEVTQTPSHQVTQMGQEVILRCVPISNHLYFYWYRQILGQKVEFLVSFYNNEISEKSEIFDDQFSVERPDGSNFTLKIRSTKLEDSAMYFCASSEPAFTGGDTEAFFGQGTRLTVV.

Here the CDR3 reads CAWSPGTGNSPLHF. DNA for the CDR3: TGTGCCTGGAGTCCTGGGACAGGGAATTCACCCCTCCACTTT. The rearrangement uses TRBV30 and TRBJ1-6; 9 bases map to TRBD1. V lost 2 bases and J lost 7; bases outside the gene matches: 3. The CDR3 is made up of 14 amino acids. In germline, CDR1 is GTSNPN, CDR2 SVGIG (reference sequence).

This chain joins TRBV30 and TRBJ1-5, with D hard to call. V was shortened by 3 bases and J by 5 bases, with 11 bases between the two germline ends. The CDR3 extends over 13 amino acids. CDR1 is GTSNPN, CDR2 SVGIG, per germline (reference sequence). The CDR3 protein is CAWSAVLDQPQHF. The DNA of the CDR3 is TGTGCCTGGAGCGCAGTGCTAGATCAGCCCCAGCATTTT. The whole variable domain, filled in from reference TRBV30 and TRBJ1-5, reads SQTIHQWPATLVQPVGSPLSLECTVEGTSNPNLYWYRQAAGRGLQLLFYSVGIGQISSEVPQNLSASRPQDRQFILSSKKLLLSDSGFYLCAWSAVLDQPQHFGDGTRLSIL.

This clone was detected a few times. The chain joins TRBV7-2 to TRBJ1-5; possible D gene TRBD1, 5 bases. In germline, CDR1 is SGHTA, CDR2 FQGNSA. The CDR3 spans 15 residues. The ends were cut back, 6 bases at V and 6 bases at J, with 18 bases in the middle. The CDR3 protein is CASSSYFPGGQPQHF. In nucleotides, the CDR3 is TGTGCCAGCAGTTCCTATTTTCCGGGGGGTCAGCCCCAGCATTTT.

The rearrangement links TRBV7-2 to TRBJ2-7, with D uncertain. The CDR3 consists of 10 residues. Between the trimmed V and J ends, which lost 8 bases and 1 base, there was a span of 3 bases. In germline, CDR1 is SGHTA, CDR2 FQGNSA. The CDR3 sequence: CASYSYEQYF. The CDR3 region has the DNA TGTGCCAGCTATTCCTACGAGCAGTACTTC.

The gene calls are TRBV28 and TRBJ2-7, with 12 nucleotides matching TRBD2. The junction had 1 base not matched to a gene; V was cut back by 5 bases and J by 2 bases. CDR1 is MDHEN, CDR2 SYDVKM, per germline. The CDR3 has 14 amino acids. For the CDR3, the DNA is TGTGCCAGCAGTCGACTAGCGGGGGCCTACGAGCAGTACTTC. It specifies CASSRLAGAYEQYF.

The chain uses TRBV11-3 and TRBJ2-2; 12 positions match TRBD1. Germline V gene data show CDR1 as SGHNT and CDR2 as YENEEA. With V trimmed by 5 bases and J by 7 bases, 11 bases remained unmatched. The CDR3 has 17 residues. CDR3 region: CASSPDRDRGRGGELFF. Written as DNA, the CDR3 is TGTGCCAGCAGCCCGGACCGGGACAGGGGGCGAGGCGGGGAGCTGTTTTTT. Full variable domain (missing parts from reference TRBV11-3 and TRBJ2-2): EAGVVQSPRYKIIEKKQPVAFWCNPISGHNTLYWYLQNLGQGPELLIRYENEEAVDDSQLPKDRFSAERLKGVDSTLKIQPAELGDSAVYLCASSPDRDRGRGGELFFGEGSRLTVL.

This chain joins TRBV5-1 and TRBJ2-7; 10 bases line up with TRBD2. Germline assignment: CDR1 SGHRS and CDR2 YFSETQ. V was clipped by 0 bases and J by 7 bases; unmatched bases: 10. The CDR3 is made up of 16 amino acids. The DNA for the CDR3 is TGCGCCAGCAGCTTGGTTTCCCTAGCGGGAGTAGAAGAGCAGTACTTC. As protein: CASSLVSLAGVEEQYF.